What follows is one T cell receptor beta chain and its context. This record comes from a study of blood T cell repertoires in COVID-19. Background on the study: From T cells, B-cell-depleted T cells, or PBMCs came the material, which was cDNA or gDNA.

As processed by the authors: Amplification of reference gene primers provided the estimated nucleated cell counts. The assay was immunoSEQ multiplex PCR, and TCRdb's table has in-frame clones only and misses some. D and trimming were read from the DNA, whereas the V and J calls and clone size are those reported in that table. Of under 350,000 clones detected, about 89% appear once; the ten largest clones hold approximately 4.2%. Sequencing input: peripheral blood. This sequence was found in a man aged 35-49 years with acute or convalescent COVID-19.

CDR3 sequence (DNA): TGTGCCAGCAGCCAAGGTTTGACAGGGTCGGCCGAGCAGTACTTC. It translates to CASSQGLTGSAEQYF. V usage is TRBV3-1 (or the pseudogene TRBV3-2) and J usage is TRBJ2-7; TRBD1 matches at 7 bases. The length of the CDR3 is 15 residues. In germline, CDR1 is LGHDT, CDR2 YNNKEL (reference sequence). V gave up 1 base and J gave up 6 bases; unmatched junction bases: 9.